The T cell receptor (beta chain) under discussion was sequenced for a study of blood T cells in healthy people across ages. Per the germline V gene, CDR1 is GTSNPN and CDR2 is SVGIG (reference sequence). V dropped 3 bases and J dropped 3 bases, with 11 bases sitting between them. This CDR3 region has 13 residues. Together with a sample-barcoded 5' primer, a J-beta primer mix was included in a second PCR lasting roughly 7 to 11 cycles. TCRdb re-called the 5' RACE reads through MiXCR, storing one row per CDR3 protein. The sample holds 600,000 or so distinct CDR3 sequences, less than 35% seen once. The chain uses TRBV30 and TRBJ1-1, with a possible D match to TRBD1 (6 bases). The specimen was blood. This TCR came from an elderly woman in good health. CDR3 region: CAWSPNRDTEAFF. The CDR3 DNA is TGTGCCTGGAGCCCTAACAGGGACACTGAAGCTTTCTTT. The whole variable domain, remainder taken from reference TRBV30 and TRBJ1-1, is SQTIHQWPATLVQPVGSPLSLECTVEGTSNPNLYWYRQAAGRGLQLLFYSVGIGQISSEVPQNLSASRPQDRQFILSSKKLLLSDSGFYLCAWSPNRDTEAFFGQGTRLTVV.